This record covers a single T cell receptor (beta chain). The data belong to a study of blood T cell repertoires in COVID-19. This table comes from immunoSEQ multiplex PCR, and its TCRdb copy is limited to in-frame clones, with some not included. The sample includes some 320,000 clones, around 86% of them seen just once. CDR1 is MGHDK, CDR2 SYGVNS, per germline. V was trimmed by 0 bases and J by 7 bases, leaving 16 bases between them. The CDR3 runs 16 residues. The sequence was obtained from a man aged 60-69 years who had recovered from COVID-19. Sequencing was done on a sample of PBMCs or T cells enriched from blood (not recorded which). The chain combines TRBV25-1 with TRBJ2-1; TRBD2 is a possible D gene (5 bases). CDR3 protein: CASSEYGGRIRNEQFF. DNA of the CDR3: TGTGCCAGCAGTGAATACGGCGGGCGAATACGGAATGAGCAGTTCTTC.